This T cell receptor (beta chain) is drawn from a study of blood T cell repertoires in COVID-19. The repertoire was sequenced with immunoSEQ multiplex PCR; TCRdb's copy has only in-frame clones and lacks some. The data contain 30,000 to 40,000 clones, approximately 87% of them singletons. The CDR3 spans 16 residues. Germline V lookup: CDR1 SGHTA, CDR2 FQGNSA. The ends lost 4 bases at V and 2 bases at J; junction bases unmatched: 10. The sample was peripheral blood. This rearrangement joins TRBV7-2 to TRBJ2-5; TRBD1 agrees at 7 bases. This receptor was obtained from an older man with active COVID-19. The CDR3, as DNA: TGTGCCAGCAGCTCTCAACCCCCGGGACAGCAAGAGACCCAGTACTTC. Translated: CASSSQPPGQQETQYF.